This TCR beta chain originates from a study of cytomegalovirus exposure and HLA in healthy donors. At the level of the study: When 398 donors were genotyped, around 77% of them were found to fall in the Caucasian-associated ancestry cluster.

Study observations and caveats: Most likely, a cluster of highly shared sequence variants arose as a sequencing artifact.

13 Jbeta primers and 60 Vbeta primers were used for the PCR. Libraries were prepared by immunoSEQ multiplex PCR; TCRdb keeps only in-frame clonotypes and omits some of them. The sample has some 140,000 clones; around 79% are singletons. Concerning this clone: Its specificity is unknown.

Sample: PBMCs. The clonotype comes from a man younger than 35 in good health and CMV-seronegative.

In DNA, the CDR3 is TGTGCCAGCAGTTCGGGACTCCACTACAATGAGCAGTTCTTC. This sequence encodes CASSSGLHYNEQFF. The V gene is TRBV7-3, the J gene TRBJ2-1, with D perhaps TRBD2 (6 bases). Between the trimmed V and J ends, which lost 6 bases and 3 bases, there was a span of 12 bases. This CDR3 region has 14 residues. Germline CDR1 and CDR2: SGHTA and FQGTGA.